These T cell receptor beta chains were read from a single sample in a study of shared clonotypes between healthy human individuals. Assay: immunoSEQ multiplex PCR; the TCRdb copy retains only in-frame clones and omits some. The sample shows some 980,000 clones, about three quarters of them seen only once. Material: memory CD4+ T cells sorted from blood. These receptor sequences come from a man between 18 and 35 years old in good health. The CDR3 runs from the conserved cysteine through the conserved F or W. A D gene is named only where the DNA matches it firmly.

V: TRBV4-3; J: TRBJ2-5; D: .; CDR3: CASSQDPNGWNGETQYF; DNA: TGCGCCAGCAGCCAAGATCCTAATGGTTGGAACGGGGAGACCCAGTACTTC
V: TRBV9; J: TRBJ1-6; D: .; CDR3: CASSVLDSPSPLHF; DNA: TGTGCCAGCAGCGTACTCGACAGTCCCTCACCCCTCCACTTT
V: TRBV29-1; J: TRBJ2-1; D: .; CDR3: CSVLSRAGGNTEQFF; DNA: TGCAGCGTTTTATCCAGGGCAGGGGGGAACACTGAGCAGTTCTTC
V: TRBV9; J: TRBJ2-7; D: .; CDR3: CASSADGTNDEQYF; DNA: TGTGCCAGCAGCGCGGACGGTACCAACGACGAGCAGTACTTC
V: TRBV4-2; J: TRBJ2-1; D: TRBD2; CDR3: CASSQAQAGGYNEQFF; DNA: TGTGCCAGCAGCCAAGCGCAAGCGGGGGGATACAATGAGCAGTTCTTC
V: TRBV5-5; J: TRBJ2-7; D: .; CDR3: CASSLSPSLSSYEQYF; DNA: TGTGCCAGCAGCTTGAGTCCCAGCTTAAGCTCCTACGAGCAGTACTTC
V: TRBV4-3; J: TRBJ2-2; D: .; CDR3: CASSQDAGPGELFF; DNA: TGCGCCAGCAGCCAAGATGCAGGGCCCGGGGAGCTGTTTTTT
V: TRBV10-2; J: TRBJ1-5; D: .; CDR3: CASSESWGSNQPQHF; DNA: TGCGCCAGCAGTGAGTCGTGGGGATCAAATCAGCCCCAGCATTTT
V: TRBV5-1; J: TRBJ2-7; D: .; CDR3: CASSLDRSSYEQYF; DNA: TGCGCCAGCAGCTTGGACCGGAGTTCCTACGAGCAGTACTTC
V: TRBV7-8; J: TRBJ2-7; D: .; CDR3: CASSLAQTYEQYF; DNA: TGTGCCAGCAGCTTAGCACAAACCTACGAGCAGTACTTC
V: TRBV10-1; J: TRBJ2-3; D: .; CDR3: CASSDGGGPDTQYF; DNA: TGCGCCAGCAGTGACGGAGGGGGTCCAGATACGCAGTATTTT